These 32 T cell receptor beta chains came from one sample sequenced in a study of blood T cell repertoires in COVID-19. Sequencing used immunoSEQ multiplex PCR; TCRdb keeps in-frame clones, though not all of them. The sample consists of 250,000 or so clones, around 90% of them appearing once. Input material: peripheral blood. The receptors derive from a woman between 40 and 50 years old who had recovered from COVID-19.

This clone was recorded only once. The rearrangement joins TRBV19 to TRBJ2-5; TRBD2 matches 8 bases. The CDR3 spans 15 residues. The trim removed 6 bases at V and 5 bases at J, leaving 11 bases unmatched. Germline V gives CDR1 LNHDA, CDR2 SQIVND (reference sequence). The CDR3 sequence: CASSFSAGGFETQYF. In nucleotides, the CDR3 is TGTGCCAGTAGCTTCTCGGCGGGAGGTTTTGAGACCCAGTACTTC.

The CDR3 bases are TGTGCCAGCAGTTTGGGAGCGAGTTGGGCAGGTACGCAGTATTTT. Translated: CASSLGASWAGTQYF. This sequence joins TRBV27 and TRBJ2-3; tentative D call: TRBD2 (5 bases). This CDR3 is built from 15 residues. Germline assignment: CDR1 MNHEY and CDR2 SMNVEV (reference sequence). V gave up 3 bases and J gave up 8 bases, with 18 bases separating them.

The chain couples TRBV28 to TRBJ1-6, with D perhaps matching TRBD1 (5 bases). This CDR3 contains 15 residues. The germline V gene encodes CDR1 MDHEN and CDR2 SYDVKM. Trimming took off 6 bases at V and 4 bases at J, with 13 bases between the two ends. The CDR3 protein is CASSPRGRYNSPLHF. The CDR3 DNA is TGTGCCAGCAGCCCAAGGGGCAGATATAATTCACCCCTCCACTTT.

The V call is TRBV7-9, the J call TRBJ1-2; D is ambiguous. Germline assignment: CDR1 SEHNR and CDR2 FQNEAQ (reference sequence). The length of the CDR3 is 16 residues. V was clipped by 5 bases and J by 0 bases, with 16 bases between them. The CDR3 region is CASSPHRAIANYGYTF. The CDR3 bases are TGTGCCAGCAGCCCCCACCGAGCCATTGCTAACTATGGCTACACCTTC. Complete variable domain (other parts from reference TRBV7-9 and TRBJ1-2): DTGVSQNPRHKITKRGQNVTFRCDPISEHNRLYWYRQTLGQGPEFLTYFQNEAQLEKSRLLSDRFSAERPKGSFSTLEIQRTEQGDSAMYLCASSPHRAIANYGYTFGSGTRLTVV.

With regard to this clone: Other DNA sequences in the sample encode the same CDR3. The chain links TRBV27 to TRBJ2-7; no clear D gene. V lost 3 bases, J lost 0 bases, and 9 bases lay in between. CDR1 and CDR2 from the germline V gene are MNHEY and SMNVEV (reference sequence). This CDR3 has 14 amino acids. The CDR3 reads CASSLSRLSYEQYF. Here the CDR3 DNA reads TGTGCCAGCAGTTTGTCCAGGCTCTCCTACGAGCAGTACTTC.

The rearrangement joins TRBV9 to TRBJ1-1; no definite D call. The V end lost 0 bases, the J end lost 0 bases, and 9 bases lay between the germline ends. This CDR3 region has 15 residues. Germline CDR1 is SGDLS and CDR2 is YYNGEE. CDR3 sequence reads: CASSVGHPMNTEAFF. As DNA, the CDR3 is TGTGCCAGCAGCGTAGGACACCCCATGAACACTGAAGCTTTCTTT.

V and J are TRBV10-3 and TRBJ1-1; TRBD1 is a possible D gene (6 bases). The CDR3 contains 16 residues. With 3 bases removed from V and 1 base from J, the gap between germline ends came to 15 bases. Germline V gives CDR1 ENHRY, CDR2 SYGVKD. The CDR3, as DNA: TGTGCCATCAGTGATGGGGGCGGGCGGCAGAACACTGAAGCTTTCTTT. Translation gives CAISDGGGRQNTEAFF.

V gene TRBV7-2 combines with J gene TRBJ2-1, with D uncertain. V was trimmed by 5 bases and J by 10 bases, leaving 12 bases between them. The length of the CDR3 is 12 residues. Germline V gene lookup returns CDR1 SGHTA and CDR2 FQGNSA. Here the CDR3 DNA reads TGTGCCAGCAGCCTGATGGTCAGGGAGCAGTTCTTC. Translation gives CASSLMVREQFF.

This clone was recorded a few times. V and J are TRBV4-2 and TRBJ2-7; D is perhaps TRBD2 (5 bases). From germline, CDR1 is LGHNA and CDR2 YNFKEQ. V lost 4 bases and J lost 2, with 15 bases in between. The CDR3 is 15 amino acids. CDR3 in DNA: TGTGCCAGCAGCCGGGATTCGGGGTCAACCTACGAGCAGTACTTC. Protein product: CASSRDSGSTYEQYF.

The chain couples TRBV30 to TRBJ2-1; D ambiguous. Germline V gene sequence: CDR1 GTSNPN, CDR2 SVGIG (reference sequence). Trimming cost V 0 bases and J 12 bases, with 12 bases left between them. The CDR3 loop spans 12 amino acids. This CDR3 reads CAWSVVGSWQFF. The CDR3 DNA is TGTGCCTGGAGTGTAGTTGGTAGCTGGCAGTTCTTC.

This sequence joins TRBV5-4 and TRBJ2-3; 10 bases fit TRBD1. After removal of 2 bases from V and 5 bases from J, the junction contained 11 bases not matched to a gene. The CDR3 is 17 amino acids. Germline lookup yields CDR1 SGHNT and CDR2 YYREEE (reference sequence). The CDR3 nucleotides read TGTGCCAGCAGCTTAGAAGTGGACAGGGGGTGGAGAGATACGCAGTATTTT. Its protein is CASSLEVDRGWRDTQYF. Together with reference TRBV5-4 and TRBJ2-3, the CDR3 gives the full variable domain: ETGVTQSPTHLIKTRGQQVTLRCSSQSGHNTVSWYQQALGQGPQFIFQYYREEENGRGNFPPRFSGLQFPNYSSELNVNALELDDSALYLCASSLEVDRGWRDTQYFGPGTRLTVL.

Only a few counts were recorded for this clone. The chain links TRBV24-1 to TRBJ2-7, with 9 bases lining up with TRBD2. The J segment lost 3 bases and the V segment lost 4 bases, leaving 3 bases of the junction unmatched. Per the germline V gene, CDR1 is KGHDR and CDR2 is SFDVKD. The CDR3 extends over 14 amino acids. DNA of the CDR3: TGTGCCACCAGTGAAAATAGCGGGAGCTACGAGCAGTACTTC. This encodes CATSENSGSYEQYF.

V and J are TRBV7-3 and TRBJ2-1; TRBD2 agrees at 9 bases. V lost 2 bases and J lost 8; bases outside the gene matches: 7. CDR1 is SGHTA and CDR2 is FQGTGA in the germline V gene. The CDR3 spans 15 residues. CDR3 sequence reads: CASSLLAGEVHEQFF. DNA of the CDR3: TGTGCCAGCAGCTTATTAGCGGGAGAGGTTCATGAGCAGTTCTTC.

This rearrangement joins TRBV7-9 to TRBJ2-1; 7 positions agree with TRBD1. CDR1 is SEHNR, CDR2 FQNEAQ, per germline (reference sequence). This CDR3 comprises 15 residues. The ends lost 5 bases at V and 3 bases at J; junction bases unmatched: 7. CDR3 in amino acids: CASSPTGLYYNEQFF. The DNA for the CDR3 is TGTGCCAGCAGCCCGACAGGGTTATACTACAATGAGCAGTTCTTC. The full variable domain, in which reference TRBV7-9 and TRBJ2-1 provide the parts outside the CDR3, is DTGVSQNPRHKITKRGQNVTFRCDPISEHNRLYWYRQTLGQGPEFLTYFQNEAQLEKSRLLSDRFSAERPKGSFSTLEIQRTEQGDSAMYLCASSPTGLYYNEQFFGPGTRLTVL.

The chain recombines TRBV12-3 or TRBV12-4 with TRBJ2-7, with D perhaps TRBD2 (6 bases). The CDR3 runs to 12 residues. The ends were cut back, 3 bases at V and 7 bases at J, with 10 bases in the middle. The CDR3 protein is CASSFWGREQYF. The CDR3 nucleotides are TGTGCCAGCAGTTTTTGGGGGAGGGAGCAGTACTTC.

The chain is built from TRBV30 and TRBJ2-5; TRBD1 matches 8 bases. This CDR3 spans 15 amino acids. CDR1 GTSNPN and CDR2 SVGIG come from the germline V gene (reference sequence). With V trimmed by 0 bases and J by 1 base, 4 bases remained unmatched. CDR3 loop: CAWSVRTGPQETQYF. The CDR3 DNA is TGTGCCTGGAGTGTCAGGACAGGGCCCCAAGAGACCCAGTACTTC.

This rearrangement joins TRBV3-1 (or the pseudogene TRBV3-2) to TRBJ2-4; no clear D. The CDR3 is made up of 12 amino acids. The V and J ends lost 6 bases and 5 bases respectively, with 8 bases between them. CDR1 is LGHDT, CDR2 YNNKEL, per germline (reference sequence). The CDR3 DNA reads as TGTGCCAGCAGTAGCAGTGAAAACATTCAGTACTTC. Amino acids: CASSSSENIQYF.

A single count supports this clone. This same CDR3 is encoded by further DNA sequences in the sample. This rearrangement joins TRBV11-2 to TRBJ2-7, with 12 bases fitting TRBD2. This CDR3 is built from 15 residues. Germline lookup yields CDR1 SGHAT and CDR2 FQNNGV. V was pared by 1 base and J by 3 bases, with 1 base of the junction left unmatched. In DNA form, the CDR3 reads TGTGCCAGCAGCTTAGGACTAGCGGGAGTCTACGAGCAGTACTTC. This codes for CASSLGLAGVYEQYF.

The gene calls are TRBV10-3 and TRBJ2-1; 8 nucleotides align to TRBD2. Germline values: CDR1 ENHRY, CDR2 SYGVKD. The CDR3 is 16 residues long. V was pared by 7 bases and J by 0 bases, with 8 bases of the junction left unmatched. The CDR3 spells CAITDIAGNSYNEQFF. As DNA, the CDR3 is TGTGCCATCACCGACATAGCGGGGAACTCCTACAATGAGCAGTTCTTC.

This CDR3 is CASSRVGGAYEQYF. The CDR3 DNA follows: TGTGCCAGCTCGAGGGTCGGGGGAGCCTACGAGCAGTACTTC. The gene calls are TRBV11-2 and TRBJ2-7, with TRBD2 as a possible D gene (6 bases). The V gene lost 8 bases and the J gene lost 2 bases, with 16 bases spanning the gap. Germline V gene lookup returns CDR1 SGHAT and CDR2 FQNNGV. This CDR3 has 14 residues.

The chain uses TRBV7-2 and TRBJ1-4; tentatively, D is TRBD1 (5 bases). The CDR3 has 14 residues. Trimming removed 8 bases at V and 5 bases at J, with 15 bases between. The V gene's germline CDR1 is SGHTA and CDR2 FQGNSA. The CDR3 here is CASAGVSWNEKLFF. The DNA of the CDR3 is TGTGCCAGCGCGGGGGTTTCTTGGAATGAAAAACTGTTTTTT.

The chain has TRBV10-1 and TRBJ2-3; 9 nucleotides line up with TRBD1. The CDR3 sequence is 16 residues long. Unmatched junction bases numbered 6, after V lost 2 bases and J lost 3 bases. CDR1 is WNHNN and CDR2 is SYGVQD in the germline V gene (reference sequence). CDR3 region: CASSETGGAGTDTQYF. CDR3 coding DNA: TGCGCCAGCAGTGAGACAGGGGGCGCGGGGACAGATACGCAGTATTTT.

The chain combines TRBV25-1 with TRBJ2-5; 7 nucleotides agree with TRBD2. The CDR3 length is 13 residues. CDR1 is MGHDK, CDR2 SYGVNS, per germline. Germline trimming cut 0 bases from V and 11 bases from J; bases unmatched to any gene: 6. Written as DNA, the CDR3 is TGTGCCAGCAGTGAATATGAGGGGACTAAGCAGTACTTC. Translated, it gives CASSEYEGTKQYF.

The rearrangement uses TRBV7-8 and TRBJ1-1, with 8 bases identical to TRBD1. CDR1 and CDR2 from the germline V gene are SGHVS and FQNEAQ. The CDR3 is 18 residues long. With V trimmed by 1 base and J by 2 bases, 12 bases remained unmatched. The CDR3 DNA follows: TGTGCCAGCAGCTTAGACAGCTCAGGGGGCCTGGGTAACACTGAAGCTTTCTTT. Translated: CASSLDSSGGLGNTEAFF.

The chain combines TRBV5-4 with TRBJ2-1; TRBD2 is a possible D gene (6 bases). The germline CDR1 and CDR2 sequences are SGHNT and YYREEE (reference sequence). V was clipped by 6 bases and J by 10 bases, with 14 bases between them. The CDR3 covers 12 residues. The CDR3 DNA is TGTGCCAGCATCAGAGTAGCGGCCGAGCAGTTCTTC. It yields the protein CASIRVAAEQFF.

This clone has more than one count but fewer than ten. This chain uses TRBV11-3 with TRBJ2-1; 9 bases match TRBD1. CDR3 length: 16 residues. Germline V gene sequence: CDR1 SGHNT, CDR2 YENEEA. With 4 bases clipped from V and 1 base from J, the junction kept 5 bases outside the gene matches. CDR3 amino acids: CASSWGQGGSYNEQFF. The CDR3 DNA reads TGTGCCAGCAGCTGGGGACAGGGTGGTTCCTACAATGAGCAGTTCTTC.

The chain uses TRBV19 and TRBJ2-2; D perhaps matches TRBD2 (6 bases). This CDR3 has 14 amino acids. Trimming took off 6 bases at V and 0 bases at J, with 8 bases between the two ends. CDR1 and CDR2 (germline): LNHDA, SQIVND (reference sequence). Written as DNA, the CDR3 is TGTGCCAGTAGCACTAGCCCGAACACCGGGGAGCTGTTTTTT. Its translation is CASSTSPNTGELFF.

The chain has TRBV24-1 and TRBJ2-7; possibly TRBD2 for D (6 bases). This CDR3 contains 14 residues. V lost 6 bases, J lost 2 bases, and 13 bases lay in between. Per the germline V gene, CDR1 is KGHDR and CDR2 is SFDVKD. The CDR3 DNA is TGTGCCACCAGTCCCCCCGGCGGGACCTACGAGCAGTACTTC. Residues: CATSPPGGTYEQYF.

The chain joins TRBV15 to TRBJ2-1, with TRBD2 matching over 7 bases. Germline-derived CDR1 and CDR2 are LNHNV and YYDKDF (reference sequence). Trimming took 0 bases from V and 0 from J; bases not matched to a gene: 8. This CDR3 has 18 amino acids. CDR3 nucleotides: TGTGCCACCAGCAGAGATCAGGAGCGGGGTAGCTCCTACAATGAGCAGTTCTTC. This codes for CATSRDQERGSSYNEQFF.

The chain combines TRBV15 with TRBJ2-3, with TRBD2 matching over 8 bases. Per the germline V gene, CDR1 is LNHNV and CDR2 is YYDKDF (reference sequence). The V segment lost 1 base and the J segment 2 bases; nucleotides outside the gene matches: 2. The CDR3 is 15 residues long. CDR3 nucleotides: TGTGCCACCAGCAGAGCGGGAGGGGTCACAGATACGCAGTATTTT. It translates to CATSRAGGVTDTQYF.

The chain combines TRBV10-1 with TRBJ2-7; weak D call: TRBD2 (5 bases). Germline CDR1 and CDR2: WNHNN and SYGVQD (reference sequence). The length of the CDR3 is 13 residues. V was trimmed by 6 bases and J by 3 bases, leaving 12 bases between them. CDR3 sequence: CASSSGSNYEQYF. The DNA for the CDR3 is TGCGCCAGCAGCTCGGGAAGCAACTACGAGCAGTACTTC.

CDR3 residues: CASIYLFF. The CDR3 bases are TGTGCCAGTATATATTTGTTCTTC. The rearrangement joins TRBV7-3 to TRBJ2-1; D gene unclear. The CDR3 runs 8 residues. CDR1 and CDR2 (germline): SGHTA, FQGTGA. Deletions cut 9 bases from V and 15 bases from J, with 9 bases between.